These 12 T cell receptor beta chains were sequenced from one sample in a study of monozygotic twins with inflammatory bowel disease. TCRdb reprocessed the 5' RACE reads and keeps a single row for each CDR3 protein, giving no DNA. The table for this sample gives some 450,000 distinct CDR3 sequences. Sequencing was done on a sample of blood. All receptors come from a human donor with ulcerative colitis or Crohn's disease, or a healthy co-twin of an affected twin (not recorded which).

The chain joins TRBV12-3 or TRBV12-4 to TRBJ2-1; checking the TCRdb D call of TRBD1 is not possible without DNA. CDR3 length equals 17 residues. The chain's CDR3 is CASSPYGAVSSYNEQFF.

V usage is TRBV4-2 and J usage is TRBJ1-5; no DNA is available, so the TRBD1 call from TCRdb remains unchecked. Germline V lookup: CDR1 LGHNA, CDR2 YNFKEQ. The CDR3 extends over 15 amino acids. CDR3 amino acids: CASSQGGISNQPQHF.

The chain combines TRBV6-1 with TRBJ2-3. The germline gives CDR1 MNHNS, CDR2 SASEGT. The CDR3 consists of 14 residues. The CDR3 region is CASSEAGSTDTQYF.

The chain links TRBV7-9 to TRBJ1-2; TCRdb proposes TRBD1, but this gene call is untestable without DNA. The CDR3 has 16 amino acids. The V gene's germline CDR1 is SEHNR and CDR2 FQNEAQ (reference sequence). CDR3 amino acids: CASSLTGGSLNYGYTF.

The V call is TRBV4-3, the J call TRBJ2-2; TCRdb outputs TRBD1, but without DNA this stays unchecked. This CDR3 region has 16 residues. Germline CDR1 is LGHNA and CDR2 is YSLEER. CDR3 amino acids: CASSQDHRGYTGELFF.

J is TRBJ1-5 and V is TRBV7-9. CDR1 SEHNR and CDR2 FQNEAQ come from the germline V gene (reference sequence). This CDR3 has 12 residues. CDR3 residues: CASSQDHQPQHF.

The V call is TRBV2, the J call TRBJ1-2; TCRdb returns TRBD1, unconfirmable since there is no DNA. The CDR3 contains 16 residues. CDR1 is SNHLY and CDR2 is FYNNEI in the germline V gene. The CDR3 region is CASSEEGAGPHYGYTF.

The V gene is TRBV20-1, the J gene TRBJ2-1. The V gene's germline CDR1 is DFQATT and CDR2 SNEGSKA (reference sequence). The CDR3 has 11 amino acids. CDR3 residues: CSASGYNEQFF.

The chain links TRBV20-1 to TRBJ2-5; TCRdb lists TRBD2, though no DNA is available to test this call. This CDR3 is built from 15 residues. Germline CDR1 is DFQATT and CDR2 is SNEGSKA (reference sequence). The CDR3 loop reads CSASGSSGLGETQYF.

The V and J genes are TRBV20-1 and TRBJ2-7; TCRdb picks TRBD2, but there is no DNA to check that call. Per the germline V gene, CDR1 is DFQATT and CDR2 is SNEGSKA (reference sequence). There are 13 residues in the CDR3. CDR3 in amino acids: CSAMSSGVYEQYF.

This chain links TRBV4-1 with TRBJ2-7; there is no DNA to check the TCRdb D call of TRBD1. The CDR3 is 13 amino acids. CDR1 and CDR2 (germline): MGHRA, YSYEKL. The CDR3 loop reads CASSLFTGYEQYF.

The chain links TRBV5-6 to TRBJ2-7; there is no DNA to check the TCRdb D call of TRBD1. Per the germline V gene, CDR1 is SGHDT and CDR2 is YYEEEE. This CDR3 comprises 15 residues. The CDR3 reads CASSGTYRGKREQYF.